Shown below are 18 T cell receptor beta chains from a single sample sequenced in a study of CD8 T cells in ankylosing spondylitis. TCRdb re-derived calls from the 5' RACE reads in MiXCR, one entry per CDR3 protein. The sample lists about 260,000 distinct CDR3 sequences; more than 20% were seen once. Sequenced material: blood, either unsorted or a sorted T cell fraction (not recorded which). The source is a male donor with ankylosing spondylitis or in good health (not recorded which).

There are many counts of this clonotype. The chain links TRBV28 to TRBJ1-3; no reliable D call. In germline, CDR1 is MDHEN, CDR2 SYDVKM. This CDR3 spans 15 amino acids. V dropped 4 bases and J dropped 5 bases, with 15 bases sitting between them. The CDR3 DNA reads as TGTGCCAGCAGTTCCAAGGACTATTACCGAAACACCATATATTTT. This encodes CASSSKDYYRNTIYF. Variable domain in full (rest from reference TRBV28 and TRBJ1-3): DVKVTQSSRYLVKRTGEKVFLECVQDMDHENMFWYRQDPGLGLRLIYFSYDVKMKEKGDIPEGYSVSREKKERFSLILESASTNQTSMYLCASSSKDYYRNTIYFGEGSWLTVV.

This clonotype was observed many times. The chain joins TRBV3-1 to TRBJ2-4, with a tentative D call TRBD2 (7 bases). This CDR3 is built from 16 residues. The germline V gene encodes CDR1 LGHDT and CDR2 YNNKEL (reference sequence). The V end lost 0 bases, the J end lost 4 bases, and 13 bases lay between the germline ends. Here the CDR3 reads CASSQDPGGTKNIQYF. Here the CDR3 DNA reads TGTGCCAGCAGCCAAGATCCCGGGGGGACAAAAAACATTCAGTACTTC.

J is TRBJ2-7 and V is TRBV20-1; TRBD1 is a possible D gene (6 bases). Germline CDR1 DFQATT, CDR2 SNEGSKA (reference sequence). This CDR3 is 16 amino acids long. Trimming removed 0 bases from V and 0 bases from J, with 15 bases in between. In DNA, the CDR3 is TGCAGTGCTAGAGATCTCCGCAGGGGAAGCTCCTACGAGCAGTACTTC. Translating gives CSARDLRRGSSYEQYF.

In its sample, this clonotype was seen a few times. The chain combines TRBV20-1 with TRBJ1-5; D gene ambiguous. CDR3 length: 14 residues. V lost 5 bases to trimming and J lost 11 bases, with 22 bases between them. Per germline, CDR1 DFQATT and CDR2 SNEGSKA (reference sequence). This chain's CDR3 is CSAGGEGKTVAQHF. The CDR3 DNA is TGCAGTGCTGGTGGGGAAGGAAAGACCGTCGCCCAGCATTTT.

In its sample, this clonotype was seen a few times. The chain's CDR3 is CSAKGHGPYNEQFF. CDR3 in DNA: TGCAGTGCTAAGGGTCACGGCCCCTACAATGAGCAGTTCTTC. This chain links TRBV20-1 with TRBJ2-1; no firm D call. Trimming removed 4 bases at V and 2 bases at J, with 12 bases between. This CDR3 has 14 amino acids. CDR1 and CDR2 from the germline V gene are DFQATT and SNEGSKA (reference sequence).

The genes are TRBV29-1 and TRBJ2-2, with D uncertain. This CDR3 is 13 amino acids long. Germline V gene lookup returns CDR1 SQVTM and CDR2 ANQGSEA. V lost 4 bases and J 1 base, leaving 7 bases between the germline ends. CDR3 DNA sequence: TGCAGCGTTGTAGCAGGGAACACCGGGGAGCTGTTTTTT. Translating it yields CSVVAGNTGELFF.

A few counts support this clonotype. CDR3 DNA: TGCAGTGCAGAATCGACAGGGCGGCAAGAGACCCAGTACTTC. It encodes CSAESTGRQETQYF. This chain uses TRBV20-1 with TRBJ2-5, with TRBD1 matching over 7 bases. Per the germline V gene, CDR1 is DFQATT and CDR2 is SNEGSKA (reference sequence). The CDR3 has 14 amino acids. After removal of 6 bases from V and 2 bases from J, the junction contained 9 bases not matched to a gene.

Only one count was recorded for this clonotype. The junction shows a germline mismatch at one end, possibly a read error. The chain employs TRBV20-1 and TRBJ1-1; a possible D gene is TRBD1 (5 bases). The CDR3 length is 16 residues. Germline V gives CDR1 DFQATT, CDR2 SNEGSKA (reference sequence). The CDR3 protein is CSAREPIRDLNNEAFF. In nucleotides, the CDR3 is TGCAGTGCTAGAGAACCGATAAGGGACTTAAACAATGAAGCTTTCTTT.

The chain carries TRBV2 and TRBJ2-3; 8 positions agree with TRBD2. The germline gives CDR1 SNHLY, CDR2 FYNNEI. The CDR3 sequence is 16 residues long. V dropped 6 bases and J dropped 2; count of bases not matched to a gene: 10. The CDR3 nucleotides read TGTGCCAGCAGACTGCCTGGCGGGGGGACCACAGATACGCAGTATTTT. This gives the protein CASRLPGGGTTDTQYF.

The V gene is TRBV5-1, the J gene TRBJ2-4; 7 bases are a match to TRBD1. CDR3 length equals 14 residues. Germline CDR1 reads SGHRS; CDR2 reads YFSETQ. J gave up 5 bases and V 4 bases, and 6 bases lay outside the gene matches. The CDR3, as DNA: TGCGCCAGCAGCGGAGGACAGGCAGAAAACATTCAGTACTTC. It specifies CASSGGQAENIQYF.

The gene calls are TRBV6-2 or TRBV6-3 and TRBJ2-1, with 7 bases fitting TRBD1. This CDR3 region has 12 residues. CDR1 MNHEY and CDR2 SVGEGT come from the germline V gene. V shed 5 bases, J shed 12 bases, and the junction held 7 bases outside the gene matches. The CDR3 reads CASSQGQHPQFF. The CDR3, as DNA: TGTGCCAGCAGTCAGGGACAGCATCCGCAGTTCTTC.

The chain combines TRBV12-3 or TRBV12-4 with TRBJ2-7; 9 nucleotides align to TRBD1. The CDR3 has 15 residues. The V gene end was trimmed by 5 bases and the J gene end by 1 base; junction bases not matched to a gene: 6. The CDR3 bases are TGTGCCAGCAGTCCCGGACAGGGGAGGTCCTACGAGCAGTACTTC. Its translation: CASSPGQGRSYEQYF.

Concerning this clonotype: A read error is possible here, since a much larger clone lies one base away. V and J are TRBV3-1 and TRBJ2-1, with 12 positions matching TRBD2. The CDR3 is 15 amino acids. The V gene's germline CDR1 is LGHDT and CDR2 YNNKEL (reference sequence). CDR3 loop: CASTQLAGGYDEQFF. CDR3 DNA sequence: TGTGCCAGCACCCAACTAGCGGGGGGTTACGATGAGCAGTTCTTC.

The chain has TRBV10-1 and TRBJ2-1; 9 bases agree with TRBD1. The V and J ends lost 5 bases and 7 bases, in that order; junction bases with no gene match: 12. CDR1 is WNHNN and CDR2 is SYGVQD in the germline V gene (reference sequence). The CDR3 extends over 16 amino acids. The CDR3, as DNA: TGCGCCAGCAGTCCCTCCGGGGACAGGGCTAGAAATGAGCAGTTCTTC. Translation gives CASSPSGDRARNEQFF.

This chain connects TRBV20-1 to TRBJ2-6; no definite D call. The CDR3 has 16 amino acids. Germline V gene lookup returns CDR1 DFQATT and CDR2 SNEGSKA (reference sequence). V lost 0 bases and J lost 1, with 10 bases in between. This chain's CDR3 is CSARDPGQSGANVLTF. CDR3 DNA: TGCAGTGCTAGAGATCCGGGCCAGTCTGGGGCCAACGTCCTGACTTTC.

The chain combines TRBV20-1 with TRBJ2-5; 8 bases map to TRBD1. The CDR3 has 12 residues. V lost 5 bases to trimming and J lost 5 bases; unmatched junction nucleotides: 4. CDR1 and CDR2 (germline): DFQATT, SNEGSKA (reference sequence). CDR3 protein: CSAARQGETQYF. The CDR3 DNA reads TGCAGTGCTGCACGACAGGGGGAGACCCAGTACTTC.

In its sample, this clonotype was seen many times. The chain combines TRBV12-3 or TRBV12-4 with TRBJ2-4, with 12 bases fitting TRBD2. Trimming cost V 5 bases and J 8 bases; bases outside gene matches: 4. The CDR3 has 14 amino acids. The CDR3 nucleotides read TGTGCCAGCAGTGGACTAGCGGGGTCCTACATTCAGTACTTC. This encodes CASSGLAGSYIQYF.

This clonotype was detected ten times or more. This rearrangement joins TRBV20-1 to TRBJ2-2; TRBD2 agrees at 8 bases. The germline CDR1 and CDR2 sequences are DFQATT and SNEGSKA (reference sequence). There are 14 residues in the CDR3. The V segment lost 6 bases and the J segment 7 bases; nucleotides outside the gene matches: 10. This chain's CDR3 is CSAGRGGSGGELFF. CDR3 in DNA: TGCAGTGCGGGCCGGGGGGGCTCAGGCGGGGAGCTGTTTTTT.